The TCR beta chain described here comes from a study of beta chain features in type 1 diabetes. About the research overall: Age, gender, cell numbers and subset yield matched between patients and controls.

This clone was recorded many times. The antigen is undetermined. Investigators reverse transcribed all isolated RNA, so they sequenced expressed TCRB transcripts. Assay: immunoSEQ multiplex PCR; the TCRdb copy retains only in-frame clones and omits some. The data show about 170,000 clones, with 7% to 9% seen just once and under 0.55% held by the top ten. The CDR3 is 14 amino acids. Deletions cut 7 bases from V and 0 bases from J, with 12 bases between. Sorted CD4+ subsets: naive, central memory, regulatory, stem cell-like memory (CD45RO/CCR7/CD25/CD127/CD95/CD27 panel). Points from the study as a whole: Relative to healthy donors, patients appeared to have naive, central memory and Treg TCRB repertoires that were more similar. TCRB CDR3s from Type 1 diabetes patients were moderately but significantly shorter in all four CD4+ subsets. Patients with type 1 diabetes showed fewer VDJ junction insertions and more deletions.

The specimen sequenced was central memory CD4+ T cells from blood. The TCR was taken from a man between 18 and 35 years old with type 1 diabetes. V is TRBV23-1 and J is TRBJ1-1; maybe TRBD1 (5 bases). TRBV23-1 is reported as an ORF; its role is uncertain. The CDR3 sequence is CASKERQMNTEAFF. DNA of the CDR3: TGCGCCAGCAAGGAGCGACAGATGAACACTGAAGCTTTCTTT.